The present entry profiles one TCR beta chain with its context. The target antigen is unknown. These data belong to a study of response to subunit inactivated influenza vaccine. Study-level points and caveats: A suggestion made by the authors is that each seasonal influenza vaccination recruits few new T cells.

Each CDR3 protein is one row after TCRdb ran MiXCR on the RT-PCR reads. The top ten hold 1.5% to 2% of the sample, which has approximately 520,000 distinct CDR3 sequences, about 25% seen once. The V and J ends lost 5 bases and 8 bases, in that order; junction bases with no gene match: 8. This CDR3 contains 13 residues. The chain is built from TRBV12-3 or TRBV12-4 and TRBJ1-2; 7 bases are shared with TRBD1. This TCR was recovered from a man aged 50 to 60 who received an inactivated influenza vaccine. The sequences come from CD4+ T cells sorted from PBMCs, collected 4 to 6 days after vaccination. CDR3 sequence reads: CASSPGTVLGYTF. The CDR3, as DNA: TGTGCCAGCAGTCCTGGGACAGTTTTGGGCTACACCTTC.